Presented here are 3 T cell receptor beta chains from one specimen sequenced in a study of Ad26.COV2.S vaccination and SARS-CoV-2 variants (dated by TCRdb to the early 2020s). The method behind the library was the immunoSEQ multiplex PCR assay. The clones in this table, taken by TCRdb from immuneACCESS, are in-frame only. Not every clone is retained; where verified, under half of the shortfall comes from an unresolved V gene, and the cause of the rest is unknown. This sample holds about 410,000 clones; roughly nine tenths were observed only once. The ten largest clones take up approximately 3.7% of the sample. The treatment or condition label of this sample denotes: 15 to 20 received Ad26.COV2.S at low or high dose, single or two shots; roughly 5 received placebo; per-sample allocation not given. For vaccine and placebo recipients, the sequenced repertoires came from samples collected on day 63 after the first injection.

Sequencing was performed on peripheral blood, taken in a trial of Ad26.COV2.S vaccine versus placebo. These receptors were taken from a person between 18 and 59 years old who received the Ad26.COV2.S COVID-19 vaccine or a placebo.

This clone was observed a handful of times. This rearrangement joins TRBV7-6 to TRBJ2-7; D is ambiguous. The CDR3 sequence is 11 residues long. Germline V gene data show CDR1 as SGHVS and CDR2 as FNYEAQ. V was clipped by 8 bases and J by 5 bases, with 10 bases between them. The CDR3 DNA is TGTGCCAGCTCGTCGTCAAACGAGCAGTACTTC. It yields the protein CASSSSNEQYF.

This CDR3 is CASSLASDTQYF. DNA for the CDR3: TGTGCCAGCAGCTTAGCATCAGATACGCAGTATTTT. The chain links TRBV7-8 to TRBJ2-3; the D is unclear. Trimming removed 0 bases at V and 4 bases at J, with 2 bases between. The CDR3 covers 12 residues. CDR1 and CDR2 (germline): SGHVS, FQNEAQ.

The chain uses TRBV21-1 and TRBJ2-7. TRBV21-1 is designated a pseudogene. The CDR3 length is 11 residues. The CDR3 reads CASSKWVEQYF. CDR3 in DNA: TGTGCCAGCAGCAAATGGGTCGAGCAGTACTTC.